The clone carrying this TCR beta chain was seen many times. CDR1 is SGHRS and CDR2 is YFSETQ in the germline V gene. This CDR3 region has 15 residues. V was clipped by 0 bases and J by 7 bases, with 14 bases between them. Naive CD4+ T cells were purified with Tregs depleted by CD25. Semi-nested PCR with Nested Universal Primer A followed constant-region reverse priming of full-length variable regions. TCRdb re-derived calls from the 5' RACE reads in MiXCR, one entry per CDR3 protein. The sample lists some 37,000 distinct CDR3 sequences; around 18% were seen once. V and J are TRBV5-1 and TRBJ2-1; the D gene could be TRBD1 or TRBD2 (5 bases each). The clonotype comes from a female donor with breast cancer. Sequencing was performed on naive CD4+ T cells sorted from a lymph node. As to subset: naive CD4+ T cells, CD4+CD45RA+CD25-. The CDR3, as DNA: TGCGCCAGCAGCTTGGTCCAGGGAGCCGGGAATGAGCAGTTCTTC. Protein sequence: CASSLVQGAGNEQFF.